These 18 T cell receptor beta chains share one sample of origin, sequenced in a study of early T cells in non-severe SARS-CoV-2 infection (dated by TCRdb to the early 2020s). The library was produced with 5' RACE. Sequencing used a NextSeq 500. TCRdb applied fastp at Q25 and MiXCR to the public reads, then kept only in-frame beta chains. Entries that share a CDR3 protein sequence are merged under the most common genes and DNA. A total of about 60,000 distinct CDR3 sequences appear in this sample, roughly 13% of them only once. The top ten clones comprise 4.5% to 5.5% of the sample. What was sequenced was whole blood. These receptors all come from an adult who was a healthcare worker with PCR-confirmed SARS-CoV-2 infection or an uninfected control (not recorded which).

This clonotype turned up a few times. The chain combines TRBV2 with TRBJ2-7, with D maybe TRBD1 (5 bases). In germline, CDR1 is SNHLY, CDR2 FYNNEI. The CDR3 is made up of 15 amino acids. V was clipped by 4 bases and J by 5 bases, with 18 bases between them. CDR3 in amino acids: CASSARQLNFNEQYF. CDR3 DNA sequence: TGTGCCAGCAGTGCCAGACAGCTTAACTTTAACGAGCAGTACTTC.

The chain joins TRBV6-6 to TRBJ1-6; D gene ambiguous. Germline CDR1 MNHNY, CDR2 SVGAGI (reference sequence). The CDR3 is 17 residues long. Trimming took off 0 bases at V and 0 bases at J, with 9 bases between the two ends. Here the CDR3 reads CASSYSPSTSYNSPLHF. The CDR3 nucleotides read TGTGCCAGCAGTTACTCACCCAGTACCTCCTATAATTCACCCCTCCACTTT.

This clonotype came up a few times. The rearrangement links TRBV7-9 to TRBJ1-6; 7 bases map to TRBD1. The J segment lost 0 bases and the V segment lost 5 bases, leaving 7 bases of the junction unmatched. The CDR3 loop spans 17 amino acids. CDR1 and CDR2 (germline): SEHNR, FQNEAQ (reference sequence). CDR3 bases: TGTGCCAGCAGCGGCGGGGACAGAAGCTCCTATAATTCACCCCTCCACTTT. Translated: CASSGGDRSSYNSPLHF.

Comments on this clonotype: An end of the junction does not agree with germline; a read error may underlie this. The rearrangement links TRBV7-7 to TRBJ2-1, with 12 bases aligning to TRBD2. This CDR3 comprises 14 residues. Germline V lookup: CDR1 SSHAT, CDR2 FNYEAQ (reference sequence). CDR3 sequence: CASSLTSGSIEQFF. For the CDR3, the DNA is TGTGCTAGCAGCTTGACTAGCGGGAGTATTGAGCAGTTCTTC.

This clonotype appeared a few times. The chain joins TRBV9 to TRBJ1-4; the match to TRBD1 covers 8 bases. Germline CDR1 and CDR2: SGDLS and YYNGEE. The CDR3 contains 15 residues. With 0 bases clipped from V and 5 bases from J, the junction kept 3 bases outside the gene matches. The CDR3 sequence is CASSVGRTGNEKLFF. CDR3 sequence (DNA): TGTGCCAGCAGCGTAGGTCGGACAGGGAATGAAAAACTGTTTTTT.

The J gene is TRBJ1-2, the V gene TRBV20-1, with D perhaps matching TRBD1 (6 bases). Trimming shortened V by 2 bases and J by 8 bases, and 12 bases separated the two germline ends. Germline V gene sequence: CDR1 DFQATT, CDR2 SNEGSKA (reference sequence). The CDR3 consists of 12 residues. This chain's CDR3 is CSARWGGGGYTF. The CDR3 DNA sequence: TGCAGTGCTAGATGGGGAGGGGGAGGCTACACCTTC.

A few counts support this clonotype. The genes are TRBV9 and TRBJ1-2, with unresolved D. Deletions cut 1 base from V and 3 bases from J, with 10 bases between. Germline V gene sequence: CDR1 SGDLS, CDR2 YYNGEE. This CDR3 spans 14 amino acids. The CDR3: CASSVLSGDYGYTF. CDR3 in DNA: TGTGCCAGCAGCGTATTATCTGGGGACTATGGCTACACCTTC. Full variable domain (missing parts from reference TRBV9 and TRBJ1-2): DSGVTQTPKHLITATGQRVTLRCSPRSGDLSVYWYQQSLDQGLQFLIQYYNGEERAKGNILERFSAQQFPDLHSELNLSSLELGDSALYFCASSVLSGDYGYTFGSGTRLTVV.

The rearrangement uses TRBV28 and TRBJ1-2; TRBD1 matches at 7 bases. Per germline, CDR1 MDHEN and CDR2 SYDVKM. The CDR3 runs 14 residues. V shed 5 bases and J 5 bases; nucleotides not matched to a gene: 8. CDR3 loop: CASSVGGTEYGYTF. The DNA for the CDR3 is TGTGCCAGCAGTGTGGGGGGGACAGAATATGGCTACACCTTC.

There are many counts of this clonotype. V gene TRBV20-1 combines with J gene TRBJ2-1; TRBD2 matches 9 bases. Losses at the gene ends were 2 bases for V and 5 bases for J; bases not matched to a gene: 13. The CDR3 length is 17 residues. From germline, CDR1 is DFQATT and CDR2 SNEGSKA (reference sequence). CDR3 protein: CSARSRAASGANNEQFF. The CDR3 nucleotides read TGCAGTGCTAGATCCCGGGCGGCTAGCGGGGCGAACAATGAGCAGTTCTTC.

This clonotype showed up just a few times. The chain joins TRBV4-3 to TRBJ2-3; D is uncertain. Deletions cut 1 base from V and 4 bases from J, with 12 bases between. Germline CDR1 and CDR2: LGHNA and YSLEER. The length of the CDR3 is 15 residues. DNA for the CDR3: TGCGCCAGCAGCCAAGTAGTTGGAGAGCCAGATACGCAGTATTTT. It is translated as CASSQVVGEPDTQYF.

The V call is TRBV7-2, the J call TRBJ2-7; 10 bases align to TRBD1. After removal of 6 bases from V and 4 bases from J, the junction contained 9 bases not matched to a gene. Germline loops: CDR1 SGHTA, CDR2 FQGNSA. The CDR3 runs to 15 residues. CDR3 amino acids: CASSLGTGAQYEQYF. The CDR3 nucleotides read TGTGCCAGCAGTCTTGGGACAGGGGCACAATACGAGCAGTACTTC. The full variable domain, rest sourced from reference TRBV7-2 and TRBJ2-7, is GAGVSQSPSNKVTEKGKDVELRCDPISGHTALYWYRQSLGQGLEFLIYFQGNSAPDKSGLPSDRFSAERTGGSVSTLTIQRTQQEDSAVYLCASSLGTGAQYEQYFGPGTRLTVT.

This clonotype was seen repeatedly, ten times or more. The V call is TRBV6-7, the J call TRBJ1-5, with TRBD1 matching 7 bases. TRBV6-7 falls under the ORF class, with uncertain function. This CDR3 has 16 residues. Trimming removed 2 bases from V and 6 bases from J; junction bases left unmatched: 10. The CDR3 sequence: CASSYGWRQGSQPQHF. Here the CDR3 DNA reads TGTGCCAGCAGTTACGGTTGGAGACAGGGAAGTCAGCCCCAGCATTTT.

Here the CDR3 reads CSARQGLQPQHF. Written as DNA, the CDR3 is TGCAGTGCTAGACAGGGCCTTCAGCCCCAGCATTTT. J is TRBJ1-5 and V is TRBV20-1; a possible D gene is TRBD1 (5 bases). The V and J ends lost 2 bases and 6 bases respectively, with 8 bases between them. From germline, CDR1 is DFQATT and CDR2 SNEGSKA (reference sequence). There are 12 residues in the CDR3.

This clonotype was counted only a few times. The chain carries TRBV5-4 and TRBJ2-7; a weak D match, TRBD2 (5 bases). The V end was cut by 4 bases, the J end by 3 bases, with 20 bases between. The CDR3 spans 16 residues. Germline V lookup: CDR1 SGHNT, CDR2 YYREEE (reference sequence). CDR3 in DNA: TGTGCCAGCAGCCTGCACCTCGGGGAGCAGATCTACGAGCAGTACTTC. Encoded protein: CASSLHLGEQIYEQYF.

V and J are TRBV11-3 and TRBJ1-1; a possible D gene is TRBD1 (6 bases). The germline V gene encodes CDR1 SGHNT and CDR2 YENEEA. The CDR3 is 15 amino acids. The ends were cut back, 5 bases at V and 3 bases at J, with 16 bases in the middle. The CDR3: CASSLGTGRDTEAFF. CDR3 bases: TGTGCCAGCAGCCTTGGAACAGGGAGGGACACTGAAGCTTTCTTT.

This clonotype was counted between two and nine times. The chain recombines TRBV7-2 with TRBJ2-2; D remains ambiguous. Trimming left V 1 base short and J 7 bases short, with 10 bases between. Germline CDR1 SGHTA, CDR2 FQGNSA. This CDR3 spans 14 amino acids. For the CDR3, the DNA is TGTGCCAGCAGCTTAGGGCAGGCTTACGGGGAGCTGTTTTTT. It codes for CASSLGQAYGELFF.

There are a few counts of this clonotype. V gene TRBV6-6 combines with J gene TRBJ2-7, with 16 bases matching TRBD2. Germline trimming cut 5 bases from V and 2 bases from J; bases unmatched to any gene: 3. The CDR3 sequence is 16 residues long. Germline assignment: CDR1 MNHNY and CDR2 SVGAGI (reference sequence). CDR3 protein: CASSGTSGRAAYEQYF. In DNA, the CDR3 is TGTGCCAGCAGTGGGACTAGCGGGAGGGCCGCCTACGAGCAGTACTTC.

This clonotype was counted many times. The rearrangement links TRBV5-1 to TRBJ1-1, with 9 bases identical to TRBD1. With V trimmed by 3 bases and J by 3 bases, 9 bases remained unmatched. The CDR3 spans 16 residues. The V gene's germline CDR1 is SGHRS and CDR2 YFSETQ. The CDR3, as DNA: TGCGCCAGCAGCTCCGGGACAGGGAGTGGGGACACTGAAGCTTTCTTT. It is translated as CASSSGTGSGDTEAFF.